This passage covers 9 T cell receptor beta chains from one sample sequenced in a study of Graves' ophthalmopathy and Graves' hyperthyroidism. Beta-chain TCR CDR3 regions were amplified from RNA transcripts. A first-round RT-PCR used HTBI primers, followed by a second-round multiplex PCR. MiXCR was run by TCRdb on the multiplex PCR reads, yielding one entry per CDR3 protein. Found here are hundreds of thousands of distinct CDR3 sequences, roughly two fifths of them singletons; the top ten hold over 2.5%. Material: peripheral blood. The source is an adult man with Graves' ophthalmopathy.

In this sample, this clonotype turned up many times. The V call is TRBV15, the J call TRBJ2-5, with D uncertain. The CDR3 runs to 13 residues. V lost 0 bases to trimming and J lost 2 bases, with 4 bases between them. Germline V gives CDR1 LNHNV, CDR2 YYDKDF (reference sequence). CDR3 protein: CATSRDGQETQYF. Here the CDR3 DNA reads TGTGCCACCAGCAGAGATGGGCAAGAGACCCAGTACTTC.

This clonotype has a handful of counts. This sequence joins TRBV5-4 and TRBJ1-1; the D gene is possibly TRBD1 (6 bases). V shed 8 bases and J shed 0 bases, with 11 bases lying between them. Germline V CDR1 and CDR2: SGHNT, YYREEE (reference sequence). The CDR3 length is 13 residues. In DNA form, the CDR3 reads TGTGCCAGTCGGGACAAGTTGAACACTGAAGCTTTCTTT. Its protein is CASRDKLNTEAFF.

This clonotype was detected only a few times. The chain combines TRBV27 with TRBJ1-1; D gene unclear. This CDR3 is 10 amino acids long. The germline V and J ends were trimmed by 8 bases and 7 bases, with 8 bases remaining between them. Germline V CDR1 and CDR2: MNHEY, SMNVEV (reference sequence). The CDR3 loop is CASGGHEAFF. The DNA of the CDR3 is TGTGCCAGCGGTGGTCATGAAGCTTTCTTT.

Worth noting for this clonotype: This may be a read error: a much more frequent sequence differs by one nucleotide. CDR3 amino acids: CASGFGPDGYAF. DNA for the CDR3: TGTGCCAGCGGCTTCGGCCCCGATGGCTACGCCTTC. V and J are TRBV7-9 and TRBJ1-2; D is uncertain. The CDR3 is 12 amino acids. Germline assignment: CDR1 SEHNR and CDR2 FQNEAQ (reference sequence).

This chain uses TRBV7-9 with TRBJ2-7; 7 nucleotides line up with TRBD2. CDR3 size: 15 residues. From germline, CDR1 is SEHNR and CDR2 FQNEAQ (reference sequence). Trimming cost V 5 bases and J 9 bases; bases outside gene matches: 16. This chain's CDR3 is CASSRDGGRINGQYF. The CDR3, as DNA: TGTGCCAGCAGCCGCGACGGGGGGAGGATCAATGGGCAGTACTTC.

In its sample, this clonotype was seen many times. The chain uses TRBV10-3 and TRBJ1-1; D gene ambiguous. The CDR3 runs to 15 residues. CDR1 and CDR2 (germline): ENHRY, SYGVKD. The germline V and J ends were trimmed by 0 bases and 3 bases, with 11 bases remaining between them. The CDR3 sequence: CAISESVGGYTEAFF. The CDR3 DNA follows: TGTGCCATCAGTGAGTCGGTAGGAGGGTACACTGAAGCTTTCTTT.

The CDR3 sequence is CATKRGTGSGELFF. The DNA for the CDR3 is TGTGCCACCAAAAGGGGGACAGGTTCCGGGGAGCTGTTTTTT. This chain connects TRBV2 to TRBJ2-2; 8 nucleotides match TRBD1. CDR1 and CDR2 (germline): SNHLY, FYNNEI. The ends lost 10 bases at V and 6 bases at J; junction bases unmatched: 10. This CDR3 comprises 14 residues.

This clonotype was observed at least ten times. This chain links TRBV6-5 with TRBJ1-1, with D unresolved. V gave up 6 bases and J gave up 0 bases, with 11 bases separating them. The germline gives CDR1 MNHEY, CDR2 SVGAGI. There are 14 residues in the CDR3. Here the CDR3 DNA reads TGTGCCAGCAGCAGGCTGGACGTGAACACTGAAGCTTTCTTT. Protein: CASSRLDVNTEAFF.

This clonotype has more than one count but fewer than ten. The junction departs from the called germline gene at one end, perhaps through a read error. J is TRBJ2-7 and V is TRBV7-3; TRBD1 agrees at 7 bases. CDR1 and CDR2 (germline): SGHTA, FQGTGA. CDR3 size: 15 residues. CDR3 region: CASSRGGQQPYEQYF. The DNA of the CDR3 is TGCGCCAGCAGCCGTGGGGGACAGCAACCCTACGAGCAGTACTTC.